Detailed here is one T cell receptor (beta chain). No antigen is known for it. Profiled with immunoSEQ multiplex PCR; TCRdb holds only in-frame clones, not every one. The repertoire holds some 82,000 clones, with around nine tenths as singletons. V shed 0 bases and J shed 5 bases, with 21 bases lying between them. Germline V lookup: CDR1 SGDLS, CDR2 YYNGEE. The CDR3 has 18 residues. The data belong to a study of graft-versus-host responses after intestinal transplantation. Points from the study as a whole: Recipient marrow held GvH clones, some first seen in ileum or blood. Levels of circulating GvH clones at their peak were associated with early post-transplant HvG declines.

The source material was unstimulated CD8+ T cells sorted from spleen or lymph node cells, sampled before transplant. The TCR was taken from a human donor who was the organ donor for an intestinal transplant. The chain carries TRBV9 and TRBJ1-5, with D possibly TRBD1 on 6 matching bases. The CDR3 region is CASSVVTGQPNSDQPQHF. Here the CDR3 DNA reads TGTGCCAGCAGCGTAGTTACCGGACAGCCAAATTCCGATCAGCCCCAGCATTTT.